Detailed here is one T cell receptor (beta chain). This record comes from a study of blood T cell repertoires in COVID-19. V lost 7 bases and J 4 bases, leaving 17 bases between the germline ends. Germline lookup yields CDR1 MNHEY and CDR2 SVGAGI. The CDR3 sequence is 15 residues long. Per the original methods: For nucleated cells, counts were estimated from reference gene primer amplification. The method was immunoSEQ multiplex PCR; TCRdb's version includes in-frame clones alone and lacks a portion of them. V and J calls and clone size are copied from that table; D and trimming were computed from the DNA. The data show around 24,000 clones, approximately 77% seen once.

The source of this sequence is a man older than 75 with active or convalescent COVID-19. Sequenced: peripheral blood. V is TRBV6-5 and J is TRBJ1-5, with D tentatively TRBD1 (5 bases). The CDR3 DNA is TGTGCCAGCAACCCCCAGGCGGGGGAAAATCAGCCCCAGCATTTT. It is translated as CASNPQAGENQPQHF.